Listed here are 11 T cell receptor beta chains from one sample, sequenced in a study of shared clonotypes between healthy human individuals. Clones were sequenced by immunoSEQ multiplex PCR, and TCRdb holds only the in-frame ones, with some missing. The repertoire includes around 2.3 million clones, about 94% of them detected once, and roughly 0.13% sits in the top ten. Input material: naive CD4+ T cells sorted from blood. Subset specified: CD45RA+ positively selected. These receptors all come from a man between 18 and 35 years old in good health.

For this clone: One end of the junction varies from germline; a read error may be responsible. The sample holds other DNA sequences that translate to the same CDR3. The chain recombines TRBV7-7 with TRBJ2-5, with 13 bases fitting TRBD2. With the DNA end fitting TRBJ2-7 better, the J assignment may be wrong. Germline lookup yields CDR1 SSHAT and CDR2 FNYEAQ (reference sequence). The CDR3 runs to 15 residues. This CDR3 reads CASSPGLAGRYEQYF. In nucleotides, the CDR3 is TGTGCTAGCAGCCCGGGACTAGCGGGACGCTACGAGCAGTACTTC.

This chain uses TRBV19 with TRBJ1-4; unclear D gene. Trimming took 2 bases from V and 6 from J, leaving 1 base between them. Germline lookup yields CDR1 LNHDA and CDR2 SQIVND (reference sequence). This CDR3 is built from 11 residues. The DNA for the CDR3 is TGTGCCAGTAGTATATATGAAAAACTGTTTTTT. Encoded protein: CASSIYEKLFF.

A single count supports this clone. The chain uses TRBV4-1 and TRBJ1-5; D is uncertain. Germline V gives CDR1 MGHRA, CDR2 YSYEKL. V lost 0 bases and J 2 bases, leaving 8 bases between the germline ends. The CDR3 is 15 residues long. CDR3 amino acids: CASSQEPVGNQPQHF. The CDR3 DNA follows: TGCGCCAGCAGCCAAGAGCCAGTCGGCAATCAGCCCCAGCATTTT.

The chain combines TRBV18 with TRBJ2-7; no clear D. Looked up from germline, CDR1 is KGHSH and CDR2 is LQKENI. The CDR3 sequence is 13 residues long. The V end was cut by 2 bases, the J end by 5 bases, with 10 bases between. CDR3 bases: TGTGCCAGCTCACCAGGGTTGGGCGACGAGCAGTACTTC. Amino acid sequence: CASSPGLGDEQYF.

The V and J genes are TRBV11-2 and TRBJ2-7; D is ambiguous. The CDR3 consists of 13 residues. V was clipped by 5 bases and J by 7 bases, with 15 bases between them. The germline V gene encodes CDR1 SGHAT and CDR2 FQNNGV. The CDR3: CASSPLILGEQYF. The CDR3 DNA sequence: TGTGCCAGCAGCCCACTAATCCTTGGGGAGCAGTACTTC.

This chain connects TRBV5-1 to TRBJ1-2; no clear D gene. V gave up 0 bases and J gave up 4 bases, with 10 bases separating them. The CDR3 consists of 14 residues. Germline-derived CDR1 and CDR2 are SGHRS and YFSETQ. The CDR3 region has the DNA TGCGCCAGCAGCTTGGAGGTGGCCCCCTATGGCTACACCTTC. It specifies CASSLEVAPYGYTF.

The gene calls are TRBV11-2 and TRBJ2-3, with D tentatively TRBD1 or TRBD2 (5 bases each). CDR3 size: 17 residues. V gave up 5 bases and J gave up 3 bases, with 21 bases separating them. Per the germline V gene, CDR1 is SGHAT and CDR2 is FQNNGV. CDR3 nucleotides: TGTGCCAGCAGCCCCAAAAGAGGGGTGAAGGGGACAGATACGCAGTATTTT. This codes for CASSPKRGVKGTDTQYF.

The J gene is TRBJ1-6, the V gene TRBV6-5; the D gene is possibly TRBD1 (6 bases). Germline CDR1 and CDR2: MNHEY and SVGAGI. CDR3 length equals 15 residues. V was shortened by 8 bases and J by 6 bases, with 17 bases between the two germline ends. CDR3 protein: CASVIGGSGNSPLHF. The CDR3 nucleotides are TGTGCCAGCGTGATCGGGGGCAGCGGTAATTCACCCCTCCACTTT.

The table lists this clone with a count of one. The chain uses TRBV28 and TRBJ2-7; 7 bases map to TRBD1. Germline CDR1 and CDR2: MDHEN and SYDVKM. V was clipped by 5 bases and J by 2 bases; unmatched bases: 6. This CDR3 is built from 14 residues. This CDR3 is CASSKYRGTYEQYF. The DNA of the CDR3 is TGTGCCAGCAGTAAATACAGGGGCACCTACGAGCAGTACTTC. Together with reference TRBV28 and TRBJ2-7, the CDR3 gives the full variable domain: DVKVTQSSRYLVKRTGEKVFLECVQDMDHENMFWYRQDPGLGLRLIYFSYDVKMKEKGDIPEGYSVSREKKERFSLILESASTNQTSMYLCASSKYRGTYEQYFGPGTRLTVT.

V usage is TRBV4-1 and J usage is TRBJ1-4; the match to TRBD1 covers 10 bases. This CDR3 is built from 19 residues. V lost 3 bases to trimming and J lost 5 bases; unmatched junction nucleotides: 15. Germline V gives CDR1 MGHRA, CDR2 YSYEKL. For the CDR3, the DNA is TGCGCCAGCAGCCATCTTCTTCCGGGACAGGGGTCCTACAATGAAAAACTGTTTTTT. Residues: CASSHLLPGQGSYNEKLFF.

As regards this clone: Additional DNA sequences in this sample encode the identical CDR3. This sequence joins TRBV7-2 and TRBJ2-7, with 7 bases matching TRBD1. V shed 4 bases and J 2 bases; nucleotides not matched to a gene: 5. Germline assignment: CDR1 SGHTA and CDR2 FQGNSA. CDR3 size: 14 residues. The chain's CDR3 is CASSSYRGPYEQYF. Here the CDR3 DNA reads TGTGCCAGCAGCTCGTACAGGGGCCCCTACGAGCAGTACTTC.